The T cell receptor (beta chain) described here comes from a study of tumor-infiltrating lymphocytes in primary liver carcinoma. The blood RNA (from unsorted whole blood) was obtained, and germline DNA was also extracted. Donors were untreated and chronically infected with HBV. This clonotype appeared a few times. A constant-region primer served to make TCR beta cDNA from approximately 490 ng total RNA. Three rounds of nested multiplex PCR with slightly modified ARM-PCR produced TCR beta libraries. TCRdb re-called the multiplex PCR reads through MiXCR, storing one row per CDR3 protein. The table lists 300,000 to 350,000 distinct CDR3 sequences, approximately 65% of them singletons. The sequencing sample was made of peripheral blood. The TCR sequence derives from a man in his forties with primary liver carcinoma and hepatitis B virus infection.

The DNA for the CDR3 is TGCGCCAGCAGCTTTGCAGCAGGGGATGGAAATGAGCAGTTCTTC. It codes for CASSFAAGDGNEQFF. The V and J genes are TRBV5-1 and TRBJ2-1, with D possibly matching TRBD1 (6 bases). Germline CDR1 and CDR2: SGHRS and YFSETQ. The CDR3 spans 15 residues. Deletions cut 2 bases from V and 7 bases from J, with 16 bases between.